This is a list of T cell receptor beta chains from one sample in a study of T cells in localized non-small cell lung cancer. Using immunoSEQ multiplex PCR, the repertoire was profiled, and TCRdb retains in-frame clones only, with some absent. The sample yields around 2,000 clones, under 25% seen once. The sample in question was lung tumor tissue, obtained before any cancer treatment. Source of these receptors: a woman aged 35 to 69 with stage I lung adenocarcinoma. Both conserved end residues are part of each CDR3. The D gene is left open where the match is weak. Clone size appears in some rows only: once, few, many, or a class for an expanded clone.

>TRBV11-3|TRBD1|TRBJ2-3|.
TGTGCCAGCAGCTCTGCCGGGACAGGGCTAGGAAGGTACACAGATACGCAGTATTTT
CASSSAGTGLGRYTDTQYF
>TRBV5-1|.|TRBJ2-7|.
TGCGCCAGCAGCCCACGACAGAATGCGGTCTACGAGCAGTACTTC
CASSPRQNAVYEQYF
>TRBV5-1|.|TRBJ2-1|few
TGCGCCAGCAGCTTGGCTGGCCAGGGCTCCTACAATGAGCAGTTCTTC
CASSLAGQGSYNEQFF
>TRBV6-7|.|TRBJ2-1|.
TGTGCCAGCAGCACCCCCCATGAGCAGTTCTTC
CASSTPHEQFF
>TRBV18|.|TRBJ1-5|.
TGTGCCAGCTCACCAGTGACCGTTTTTACTAGTAGCAATCAGCCCCAGCATTTT
CASSPVTVFTSSNQPQHF
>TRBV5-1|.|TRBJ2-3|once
TGCGCCAGCAGCTCAATGACAGGAAGACACACAGATACGCAGTATTTT
CASSSMTGRHTDTQYF
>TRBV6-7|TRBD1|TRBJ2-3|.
TGTGCCAGCAGGACAGGGTCCATCAGATCTTTT
CASRTGSIRSF
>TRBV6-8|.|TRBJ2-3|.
TGTGCCGTCGCCAGGGTAGGGGCAGATACGCAGTATTTT
CAVARVGADTQYF
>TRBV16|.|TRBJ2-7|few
TGTGCCAGCAGCCAATCCTACGAGCAGTACTTC
CASSQSYEQYF
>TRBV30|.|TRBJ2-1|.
TGTGCCTGGAGTGTTTTTTCCGGTGAGCAGTTCTTC
CAWSVFSGEQFF
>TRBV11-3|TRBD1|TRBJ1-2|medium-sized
TGTGCCAGCAGCGTCGGGACAGGAGGATTCTATGGCTACACCTTC
CASSVGTGGFYGYTF
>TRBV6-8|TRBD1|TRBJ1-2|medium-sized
TGTGCCACGACAGGGGATAACTATGGCTACACCTTC
CATTGDNYGYTF
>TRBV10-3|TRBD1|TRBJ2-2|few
TGTGCCATCAGTGAGGTACCGGGACAGGGAAGACTTCCGAACACCGGGGAGCTGTTTTTT
CAISEVPGQGRLPNTGELFF
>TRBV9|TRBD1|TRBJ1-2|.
TGTGCCAGCAGCCTGACCCAGGGGGGAGGCTACACCTTC
CASSLTQGGGYTF
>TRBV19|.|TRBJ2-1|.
TGTGCCAGTAGTACCGCGTTTACAGCGTCCAGCTCCTACAATGAGCAGTTCTTC
CASSTAFTASSSYNEQFF
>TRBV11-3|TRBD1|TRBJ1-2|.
TGTGCCAGCATCCCGGACAGGCTGGCCTATGGCTACACCTTC
CASIPDRLAYGYTF
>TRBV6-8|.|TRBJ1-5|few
TGTGCCAGCGGATATCGGGGAGATCAGCCCCAGCATTTT
CASGYRGDQPQHF
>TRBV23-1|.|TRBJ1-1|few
TGCGCCAGCAGCTTGAGAGTGAGGGGCGAAGCTTTCTTT
CASSLRVRGEAFF
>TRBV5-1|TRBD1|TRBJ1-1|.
TGCGCCAGCAGCTTTCTACCGGGACAGCCCACTGAAGCTTTCTTT
CASSFLPGQPTEAFF
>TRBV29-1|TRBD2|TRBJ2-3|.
TGCAGCTTCCGGACTAGCGGGCTCACAGATACGCAGTATTTT
CSFRTSGLTDTQYF
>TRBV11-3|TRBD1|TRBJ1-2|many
TGTGCCAGCAGCTCGCTGGACAGGTCTAGTGCAGGCTACACCTTC
CASSSLDRSSAGYTF
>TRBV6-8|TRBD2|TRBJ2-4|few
TGTGCCAGCAGTGCGGGGGCTCAGGCTAGCGGGGCCTGGGTAAACATTCAGTACTTC
CASSAGAQASGAWVNIQYF
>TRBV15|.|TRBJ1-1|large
TGTGCCACCAGCAGAGGGGGCGGGAGCACTGAAGCTTTCTTT
CATSRGGGSTEAFF
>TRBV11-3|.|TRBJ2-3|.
TGTGCCAGCACTAAAGGGACGGGCCCCACAGATACGCAGTATTTT
CASTKGTGPTDTQYF
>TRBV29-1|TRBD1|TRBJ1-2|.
TGCAGCGTTTCGGGAATCGGACAGGGGAACTATGGCTACACCTTC
CSVSGIGQGNYGYTF
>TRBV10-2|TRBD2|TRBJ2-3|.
TGCGCCAGCCGTATAGCGGGGGGCGAAGATACGCAGTATTTT
CASRIAGGEDTQYF
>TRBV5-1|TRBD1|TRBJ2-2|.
TGCGCCAGCAGCTCCCAACTAAGGGGGACAGGGGGCACCGGGGAGCTGTTTTTT
CASSSQLRGTGGTGELFF
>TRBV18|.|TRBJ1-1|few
TGTGCCAGCTCAGCCCTACAAGCAGGGGATGACACTGAAGCTTTCTTT
CASSALQAGDDTEAFF
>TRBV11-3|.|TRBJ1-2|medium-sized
TGTGCCAGCAGCTTAGATGGCAGGGCCCGCTATGGCTACACCTTC
CASSLDGRARYGYTF
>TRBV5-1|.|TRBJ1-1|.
TGCGCCAGCAGAAATACTGACAGCAACACTGAAGCTTTCTTT
CASRNTDSNTEAFF
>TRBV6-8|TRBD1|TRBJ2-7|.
TGTGCCAGCAGTTACTCGGGGGCTACAGGGGCCGAGCAGTACTTC
CASSYSGATGAEQYF
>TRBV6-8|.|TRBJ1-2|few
TGTGCCAGCAGTCAAACCACAGGGTTTGGCTACACCTTC
CASSQTTGFGYTF
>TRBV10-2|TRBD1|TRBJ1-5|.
TGCGCCAGCAGTCCGGGACAGGGTCAGCCCCAGCATTTT
CASSPGQGQPQHF
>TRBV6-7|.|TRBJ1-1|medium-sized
TGTGCCAGCAGCACGGTGGATTCAGCTTTCTTT
CASSTVDSAFF
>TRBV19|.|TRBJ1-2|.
TGTGCCAGTAGTATAAGGAGCGGCGGAACCTATGGCTACACCTTC
CASSIRSGGTYGYTF
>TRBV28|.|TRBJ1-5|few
TGTGCCAGCAAGGGGCTGGGGCAGTCCCCGGGTCAGCCCCAGCATTTT
CASKGLGQSPGQPQHF
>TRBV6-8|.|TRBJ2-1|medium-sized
TGTGCCAGCAGTACAGGGCTCATCAATGAGCAGTTCTTC
CASSTGLINEQFF
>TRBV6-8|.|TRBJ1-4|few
TGTGCCAGCAGTGACCGGGGGCCTGTACGTGAAAAACTGTTTTTT
CASSDRGPVREKLFF
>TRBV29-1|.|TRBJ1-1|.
TGCAGCGTCCGCCCGGACCCGAACACTGAAGCTTTCTTT
CSVRPDPNTEAFF
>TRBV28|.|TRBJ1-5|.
TGTGCCAGCAGTTTGAGCGATCAGCCCCAGCATTTT
CASSLSDQPQHF
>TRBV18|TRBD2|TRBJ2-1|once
TGTGCCAGCTCAACTAGCGGGGGGGACAATGAGCAGTTCTTC
CASSTSGGDNEQFF
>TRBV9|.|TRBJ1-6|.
TGTGCCAGCAGCGTAGCTAGGCGGGCCTCCGAGGGGTCCCTCCACTTT
CASSVARRASEGSLHF